This T cell receptor beta chain appears in the sequencing data of a study of blood T cell repertoires in COVID-19. Overall study context: Samples of COVID-19 (acute and convalescent) were obtained from the United States, Italy and Spain. Sources were T cells, B-cell-depleted T cells, or PBMCs; the material itself was cDNA or gDNA.

Original methodology: Estimates of nucleated cell counts were drawn from the amplification of reference gene primers. Clones were sequenced by immunoSEQ multiplex PCR, and TCRdb holds only the in-frame ones, with some missing. D and trimming come from the DNA, and the V and J calls and clone size come from that table. The sample shows about 80,000 clones, around nine tenths of them seen only once. Trimming shortened V by 4 bases and J by 4 bases, and 11 bases separated the two germline ends. CDR1 and CDR2 (germline): LGHDT, YNNKEL (reference sequence). The CDR3 length is 13 residues. The chain employs TRBV3-1 (or the pseudogene TRBV3-2) and TRBJ2-7; no clear D gene. The sample consisted of peripheral blood. The sequence derives from a man under 40 with acute or convalescent COVID-19. Here the CDR3 DNA reads TGTGCCAGCAGCCCGTTCCTCGGGTACGAGCAGTACTTC. Protein: CASSPFLGYEQYF.